This paragraph reports one TCR beta chain. With a J-beta primer mix and a sample-barcoded 5' primer, a second PCR ran about 7 to 12 cycles. Tags on each cDNA molecule came from a template-switch adaptor with 12 random nucleotides. TCRdb ran MiXCR on the 5' RACE reads and lists one entry per CDR3 protein. The table shows more than 1,400,000 distinct CDR3 sequences, with about 40% occurring only once. This sample was included in a study of blood T cells in healthy people across ages. The receptor's source is a woman younger than 30 in good health. Sequencing was carried out using blood.

Written as DNA, the CDR3 is TGTGCCAGCAGCAATGCCCTTAGGCGGGGGCGACCGATCGTTAGCAATCAGCCCCAGCATTTT. Protein sequence: CASSNALRRGRPIVSNQPQHF. The genes are TRBV21-1 and TRBJ1-5; the table assigns TRBD1, which was not confirmed against the DNA. TRBV21-1 is a pseudogene segment. The CDR3 covers 21 residues.